The 22 T cell receptor beta chains below all came from one sample that was sequenced in a study of blood T cell repertoires in COVID-19. The table came from immunoSEQ multiplex PCR; TCRdb's copy has only in-frame clones and leaves some out. The table shows some 250,000 clones, with around 81% occurring only once. Sequenced: peripheral blood. These receptors all come from a woman of 80 years or more with COVID-19, enrolled during active disease.

The chain links TRBV7-3 to TRBJ1-2, with no clear D. Deletions cut 0 bases from V and 7 bases from J, with 9 bases between. The CDR3 runs to 13 residues. Germline-derived CDR1 and CDR2 are SGHTA and FQGTGA. The CDR3 reads CASSLTGGLGYTF. DNA of the CDR3: TGTGCCAGCAGCTTAACAGGAGGGCTTGGCTACACCTTC.

Remarks on this clone: Other DNA variants within this sample encode the same CDR3. V and J are TRBV7-3 and TRBJ2-7, with D perhaps matching TRBD2 (6 bases). This CDR3 is 13 amino acids long. Germline-derived CDR1 and CDR2 are SGHTA and FQGTGA. The V gene lost 4 bases and the J gene lost 3 bases, with 10 bases spanning the gap. DNA of the CDR3: TGTGCCAGCAGCTCCTCCGGGGGCTACGAGCAGTACTTC. As protein: CASSSSGGYEQYF.

The chain carries TRBV4-1 and TRBJ1-2; D call uncertain. V lost 1 base to trimming and J lost 0 bases, with 12 bases between them. The CDR3 runs 16 residues. The germline V gene has CDR1 MGHRA and CDR2 YSYEKL. Here the CDR3 DNA reads TGCGCCAGCAGCCAAGCTTGGGCAGTCGCTAACTATGGCTACACCTTC. Translating it yields CASSQAWAVANYGYTF.

The chain links TRBV7-2 to TRBJ1-1; 8 nucleotides agree with TRBD1. The CDR3 is 13 amino acids. Germline lookup yields CDR1 SGHTA and CDR2 FQGNSA. The V segment lost 3 bases and the J segment 7 bases; nucleotides outside the gene matches: 4. DNA of the CDR3: TGTGCCAGCAGCTTGAGGACAGGGTTTGAAGCTTTCTTT. Translated: CASSLRTGFEAFF. The full variable domain, completed using reference TRBV7-2 and TRBJ1-1, is GAGVSQSPSNKVTEKGKDVELRCDPISGHTALYWYRQSLGQGLEFLIYFQGNSAPDKSGLPSDRFSAERTGGSVSTLTIQRTQQEDSAVYLCASSLRTGFEAFFGQGTRLTVV.

V is TRBV6-5 and J is TRBJ2-2; unclear D gene. V was pared by 8 bases and J by 3 bases, with 10 bases between. This CDR3 region has 13 residues. Germline V CDR1 and CDR2: MNHEY, SVGAGI. The CDR3 DNA reads TGTGCCAGCGCCTATGAGGACACCGGGGAGCTGTTTTTT. Protein product: CASAYEDTGELFF.

This chain links TRBV5-1 with TRBJ1-1; D call uncertain. Trimming removed 5 bases at V and 1 base at J, with 15 bases between. Germline V gene lookup returns CDR1 SGHRS and CDR2 YFSETQ. The length of the CDR3 is 15 residues. The CDR3 sequence: CASRLSPSENTEAFF. In nucleotides, the CDR3 is TGCGCCAGCAGATTGAGCCCGTCTGAGAACACTGAAGCTTTCTTT.

The gene calls are TRBV6-6 and TRBJ1-1; TRBD1 agrees at 10 bases. CDR3 length equals 16 residues. Germline trimming cut 5 bases from V and 8 bases from J; bases unmatched to any gene: 14. Germline V lookup: CDR1 MNHNY, CDR2 SVGAGI (reference sequence). This chain's CDR3 is CASSAPGQGMKGEAFF. The CDR3 DNA follows: TGTGCCAGCAGTGCACCGGGACAGGGGATGAAAGGAGAAGCTTTCTTT.

The V and J genes are TRBV11-2 and TRBJ2-7, with D tentatively TRBD1 (6 bases). CDR3 length: 14 amino acids. Trimming shortened V by 1 base and J by 4 bases, and 11 bases separated the two germline ends. Germline CDR1 SGHAT, CDR2 FQNNGV. The CDR3 DNA reads as TGTGCCAGCAGCTTAGTACAGGGACCTTACGAGCAGTACTTC. Its translation is CASSLVQGPYEQYF.

The V gene is TRBV7-2, the J gene TRBJ2-2; maybe TRBD2 (6 bases). From germline, CDR1 is SGHTA and CDR2 FQGNSA. CDR3 length equals 18 residues. The V end lost 5 bases, the J end lost 0 bases, and 19 bases lay between the germline ends. CDR3 in amino acids: CASSPPGRAPANTGELFF. CDR3 DNA: TGTGCCAGCAGCCCCCCCGGGAGAGCGCCCGCGAACACCGGGGAGCTGTTTTTT.

The chain has TRBV18 and TRBJ2-7, with 10 bases fitting TRBD1. The trim removed 3 bases at V and 7 bases at J, leaving 6 bases unmatched. The length of the CDR3 is 14 residues. The V gene's germline CDR1 is KGHSH and CDR2 LQKENI. CDR3 in DNA: TGTGCCAGCTCACCCGGACAGGGGGGGTTTGAGCAGTACTTC. Residues: CASSPGQGGFEQYF. Full variable domain (remainder filled in from reference TRBV18 and TRBJ2-7): NAGVMQNPRHLVRRRGQEARLRCSPMKGHSHVYWYRQLPEEGLKFMVYLQKENIIDESGMPKERFSAEFPKEGPSILRIQQVVRGDSAAYFCASSPGQGGFEQYFGPGTRLTVT.

This clone showed up just a few times. The chain links TRBV2 to TRBJ1-2; 11 bases are shared with TRBD1. The ends lost 6 bases at V and 1 base at J; junction bases unmatched: 4. Looked up from germline, CDR1 is SNHLY and CDR2 is FYNNEI. The CDR3 has 15 amino acids. The CDR3 loop is CASRGQGASNYGYTF. Written as DNA, the CDR3 is TGTGCCAGCAGAGGACAGGGGGCGAGTAACTATGGCTACACCTTC.

This chain joins TRBV7-9 and TRBJ1-6, with TRBD1 matching 8 bases. The CDR3 covers 16 residues. CDR1 SEHNR and CDR2 FQNEAQ come from the germline V gene (reference sequence). Germline trimming cut 5 bases from V and 7 bases from J; bases unmatched to any gene: 10. In DNA, the CDR3 is TGTGCCAGCAGCCCCGGGACAGGAGGGAGGAATTCACCCCTCCACTTT. Protein product: CASSPGTGGRNSPLHF.

On this clone itself: An end of the junction does not agree with germline; a read error may underlie this. The chain uses TRBV7-9 and TRBJ2-1; D perhaps matches TRBD2 (6 bases). This CDR3 has 13 residues. The germline gives CDR1 SEHNR, CDR2 FQNEAQ (reference sequence). The CDR3 reads CASSLARVMGLLF. The CDR3 DNA sequence: TGTGCCAGCAGCTTAGCGCGGGTGATGGGACTTCTCTTC.

The chain has TRBV5-1 and TRBJ2-2; no firm D call. V was clipped by 1 base and J by 2 bases, with 9 bases between them. Germline assignment: CDR1 SGHRS and CDR2 YFSETQ. The CDR3 has 15 residues. The CDR3 sequence is CASSLTESNTGELFF. CDR3 nucleotide sequence: TGCGCCAGCAGCTTGACAGAATCTAACACCGGGGAGCTGTTTTTT.

The rearrangement joins TRBV14 to TRBJ1-4, with 7 nucleotides matching TRBD1. Germline CDR1 reads SGHDN; CDR2 reads FVKESK. The CDR3 contains 15 residues. The junction had 4 bases not matched to a gene; V was cut back by 1 base and J by 5 bases. CDR3 loop: CASSQAGQLNEKLFF. CDR3 in DNA: TGTGCCAGCAGCCAAGCGGGACAGCTCAATGAAAAACTGTTTTTT.

This clone was seen more than once but under ten times. This chain joins TRBV9 and TRBJ1-4; D is perhaps TRBD1 (6 bases). The CDR3 is 15 residues long. Trimming removed 4 bases at V and 5 bases at J, with 15 bases between. The germline gives CDR1 SGDLS, CDR2 YYNGEE. CDR3 sequence: CASSTGQPVNEKLFF. CDR3 nucleotides: TGTGCCAGCAGCACAGGACAGCCAGTGAATGAAAAACTGTTTTTT.

As for this clone: At one of its ends the junction is not consistent with the germline gene, which may arise from a read error. CDR3: CASRESRKGVVFWIF. CDR3 sequence (DNA): TGCGCCAGCAGGGAATCCAGGAAGGGAGTGGTATTCTGGATCTTC. The chain links TRBV23-1 to TRBJ1-2; D is undetermined. TRBV23-1 qualifies as an ORF whose function is uncertain. The CDR3 has 15 residues.

This clone was seen a few times. The chain combines TRBV3-1 (or the pseudogene TRBV3-2) with TRBJ1-5, with TRBD1 matching 9 bases. CDR3 size: 14 residues. Germline CDR1 LGHDT, CDR2 YNNKEL (reference sequence). The trim removed 4 bases at V and 6 bases at J, leaving 4 bases unmatched. CDR3 sequence: CASSPGTGSQPQHF. The CDR3 coding sequence is TGTGCCAGCAGCCCCGGGACAGGGAGTCAGCCCCAGCATTTT.

The chain combines TRBV18 with TRBJ1-2, with D uncertain. The CDR3 spans 14 residues. CDR1 KGHSH and CDR2 LQKENI come from the germline V gene. Trimming pared 3 bases from V and 1 base from J, leaving 9 bases between. The CDR3 sequence: CASSPQTDNYGYTF. DNA for the CDR3: TGTGCCAGCTCACCCCAGACTGATAACTATGGCTACACCTTC. Full variable domain (missing parts from reference TRBV18 and TRBJ1-2): NAGVMQNPRHLVRRRGQEARLRCSPMKGHSHVYWYRQLPEEGLKFMVYLQKENIIDESGMPKERFSAEFPKEGPSILRIQQVVRGDSAAYFCASSPQTDNYGYTFGSGTRLTVV.

For the CDR3, the DNA is TGCGCCAGCAGCTTGGACAGGGGCGCGAACACCGGGGAGCTGTTTTTT. The encoded protein is CASSLDRGANTGELFF. This rearrangement joins TRBV5-1 to TRBJ2-2, with 7 positions matching TRBD1. The CDR3 is 16 residues long. Per the germline V gene, CDR1 is SGHRS and CDR2 is YFSETQ. Unmatched junction bases numbered 2, after V lost 0 bases and J lost 0 bases.

This clone was seen just once. V usage is TRBV7-2 and J usage is TRBJ2-2; possibly TRBD2 for D (6 bases). The CDR3 sequence is 15 residues long. V was clipped by 3 bases and J by 4 bases, with 12 bases between them. The germline V gene has CDR1 SGHTA and CDR2 FQGNSA. Written as DNA, the CDR3 is TGTGCCAGCAGCTTGTACGGGGGAATCACCGGGGAGCTGTTTTTT. Translating it yields CASSLYGGITGELFF. The variable domain in full, with the rest retrieved from reference TRBV7-2 and TRBJ2-2, is GAGVSQSPSNKVTEKGKDVELRCDPISGHTALYWYRQSLGQGLEFLIYFQGNSAPDKSGLPSDRFSAERTGGSVSTLTIQRTQQEDSAVYLCASSLYGGITGELFFGEGSRLTVL.

The J gene is TRBJ2-2, the V gene TRBV7-3, with a tentative D call TRBD1 (6 bases). V was trimmed by 1 base and J by 7 bases, leaving 16 bases between them. Germline-derived CDR1 and CDR2 are SGHTA and FQGTGA. CDR3 length equals 16 residues. The CDR3: CASSLIAGGAYGELFF. In nucleotides, the CDR3 is TGTGCCAGCAGCTTAATCGCTGGGGGCGCTTACGGGGAGCTGTTTTTT.